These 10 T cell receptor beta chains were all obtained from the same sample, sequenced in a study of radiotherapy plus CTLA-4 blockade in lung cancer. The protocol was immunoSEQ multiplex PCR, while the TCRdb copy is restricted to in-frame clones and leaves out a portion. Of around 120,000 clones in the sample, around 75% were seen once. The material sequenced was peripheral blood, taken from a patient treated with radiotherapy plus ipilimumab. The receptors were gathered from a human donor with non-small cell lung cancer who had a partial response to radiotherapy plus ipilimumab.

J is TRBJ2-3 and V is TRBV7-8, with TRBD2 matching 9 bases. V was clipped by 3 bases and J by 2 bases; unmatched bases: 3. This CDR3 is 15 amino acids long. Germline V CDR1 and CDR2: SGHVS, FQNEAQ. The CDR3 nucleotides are TGTGCCAGCAGCTTGACTAGCGGATTCACAGATACGCAGTATTTT. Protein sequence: CASSLTSGFTDTQYF. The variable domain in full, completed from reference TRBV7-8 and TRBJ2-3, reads GAGVSQSPRYKVAKRGQDVALRCDPISGHVSLFWYQQALGQGPEFLTYFQNEAQLDKSGLPSDRFFAERPEGSVSTLKIQRTQQEDSAVYLCASSLTSGFTDTQYFGPGTRLTVL.

DNA for the CDR3: TGTGCCACCAGCAGAGAACAGGTTAACTATGGCTACACCTTC. Protein product: CATSREQVNYGYTF. This chain joins TRBV15 and TRBJ1-2; TRBD1 is a possible D gene (5 bases). Deletions cut 0 bases from V and 1 base from J, with 6 bases between. The CDR3 runs to 14 residues. Germline CDR1 is LNHNV and CDR2 is YYDKDF (reference sequence).

The CDR3 loop reads CARRPCPGLYNSPLHF. The CDR3 DNA sequence: TGTGCCAGGAGACCGTGCCCGGGACTCTATAATTCACCCCTCCACTTT. The chain employs TRBV25-1 and TRBJ1-6, with D maybe TRBD1 (5 bases). Germline values: CDR1 MGHDK, CDR2 SYGVNS. Trimming removed 9 bases from V and 3 bases from J, with 18 bases in between. The CDR3 has 16 residues.

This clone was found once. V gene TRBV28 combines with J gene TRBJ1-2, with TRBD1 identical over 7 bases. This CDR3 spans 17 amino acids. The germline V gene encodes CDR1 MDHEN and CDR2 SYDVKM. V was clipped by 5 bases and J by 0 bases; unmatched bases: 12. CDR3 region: CASSPPGQRTANYGYTF. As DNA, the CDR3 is TGTGCCAGCAGTCCACCGGGACAGAGAACAGCTAACTATGGCTACACCTTC.

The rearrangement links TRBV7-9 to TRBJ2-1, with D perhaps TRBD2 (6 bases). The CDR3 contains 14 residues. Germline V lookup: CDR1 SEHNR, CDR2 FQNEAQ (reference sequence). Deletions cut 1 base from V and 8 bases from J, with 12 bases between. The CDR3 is CASSLEGGVHEQFF. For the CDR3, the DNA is TGTGCCAGCAGCTTAGAAGGAGGGGTGCATGAGCAGTTCTTC.

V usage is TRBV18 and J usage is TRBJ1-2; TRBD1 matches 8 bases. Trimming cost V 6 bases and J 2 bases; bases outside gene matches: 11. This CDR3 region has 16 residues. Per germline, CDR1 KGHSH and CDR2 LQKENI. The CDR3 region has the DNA TGTGCCAGCTCCCGAGGACAGGGCGAGTCAAACTATGGCTACACCTTC. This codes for CASSRGQGESNYGYTF.

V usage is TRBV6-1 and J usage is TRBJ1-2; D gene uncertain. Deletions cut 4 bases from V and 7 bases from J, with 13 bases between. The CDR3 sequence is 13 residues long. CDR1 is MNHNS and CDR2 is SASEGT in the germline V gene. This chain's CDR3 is CASSGLLGVGYTF. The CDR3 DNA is TGTGCCAGCAGTGGGTTGCTCGGGGTTGGCTACACCTTC.

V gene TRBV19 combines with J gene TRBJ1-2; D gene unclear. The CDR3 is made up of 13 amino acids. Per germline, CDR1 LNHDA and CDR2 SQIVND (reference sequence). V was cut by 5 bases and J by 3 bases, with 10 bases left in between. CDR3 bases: TGTGCCAGTAGTCCCCCCGGGGACTATGGCTACACCTTC. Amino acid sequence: CASSPPGDYGYTF.

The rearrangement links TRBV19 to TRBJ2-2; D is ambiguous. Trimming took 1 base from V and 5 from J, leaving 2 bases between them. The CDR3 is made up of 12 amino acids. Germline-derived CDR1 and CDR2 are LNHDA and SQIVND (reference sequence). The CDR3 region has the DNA TGTGCCAGTAGTATAGCGACCGGGGAGCTGTTTTTT. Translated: CASSIATGELFF.

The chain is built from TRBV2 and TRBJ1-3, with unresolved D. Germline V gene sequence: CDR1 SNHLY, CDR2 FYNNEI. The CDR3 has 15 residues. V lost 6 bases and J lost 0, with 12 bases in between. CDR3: CASSDYADSGNTIYF. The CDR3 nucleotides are TGTGCCAGCAGCGACTATGCCGACTCTGGAAACACCATATATTTT.